This T cell receptor beta chain was recorded in a study of spatial heterogeneity in lung cancer. About the research overall: Alpha-chain sequences were consistently detected less often than beta-chain sequences.

Time point denoted: sample taken at primary tumor resection. Extraction of whole RNA from tumor, nontumor lung or frozen PBMC preceded unsorted sequencing. This clonotype was seen a handful of times. Trimming shortened V by 1 base and J by 4 bases, and 11 bases separated the two germline ends. This CDR3 contains 13 residues. The germline V gene encodes CDR1 DFQATT and CDR2 SNEGSKA (reference sequence). TCRdb re-analysed the 5' RACE reads in MiXCR, keeping a single row per CDR3 protein. Of roughly 75,000 distinct CDR3 sequences in the sample, about an eighth are singletons; the top ten hold approximately 7.2%.

The source material was PBMCs, sampled at surgery. V is TRBV20-1 and J is TRBJ2-7; possibly TRBD2 for D (5 bases). The sequence was collected from a male donor with early-stage non-small cell lung cancer. In DNA, the CDR3 is TGCAGTGCTAGAGTGACTACCCGGTACGAGCAGTACTTC. Translated: CSARVTTRYEQYF.